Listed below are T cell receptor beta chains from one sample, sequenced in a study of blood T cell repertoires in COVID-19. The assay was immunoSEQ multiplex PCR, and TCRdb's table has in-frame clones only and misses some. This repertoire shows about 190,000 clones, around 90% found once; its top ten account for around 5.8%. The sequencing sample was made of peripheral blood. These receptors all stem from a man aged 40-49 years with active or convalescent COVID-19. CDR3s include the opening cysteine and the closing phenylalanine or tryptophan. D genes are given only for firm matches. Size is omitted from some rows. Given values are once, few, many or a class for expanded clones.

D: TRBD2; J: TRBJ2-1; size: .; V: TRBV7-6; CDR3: CASSLESSGRGLNEQFF; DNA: TGTGCCAGCAGCTTAGAGTCTAGCGGGAGGGGCCTCAATGAGCAGTTCTTC
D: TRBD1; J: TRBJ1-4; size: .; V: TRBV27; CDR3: CASSYDRDGKLFF; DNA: TGTGCCAGCAGTTACGACAGGGACGGAAAACTGTTTTTT
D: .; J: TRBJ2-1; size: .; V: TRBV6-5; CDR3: CASSYSAGQNEQFF; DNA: TGTGCCAGCAGTTACTCAGCCGGACAAAATGAGCAGTTCTTC
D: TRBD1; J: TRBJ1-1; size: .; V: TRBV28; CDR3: CASSFRNRGMVNTEAFF; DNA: TGTGCCAGCAGTTTCCGTAACAGGGGGATGGTGAACACTGAAGCTTTCTTT
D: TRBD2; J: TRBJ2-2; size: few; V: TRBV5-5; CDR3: CASSLHLAGETGELFF; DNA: TGTGCCAGCAGCTTGCACCTAGCGGGAGAAACCGGGGAGCTGTTTTTT
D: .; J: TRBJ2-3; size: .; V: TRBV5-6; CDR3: CASSLGGGVRDTQYF; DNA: TGTGCCAGCAGCTTGGGGGGAGGTGTGAGAGATACGCAGTATTTT
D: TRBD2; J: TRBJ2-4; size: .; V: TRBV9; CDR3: CASSVLPGLGNIQYF; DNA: TGTGCCAGCAGCGTACTTCCGGGACTAGGGAACATTCAGTACTTC
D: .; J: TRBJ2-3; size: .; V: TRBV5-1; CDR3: CASSLGSTSTDTQYF; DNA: TGCGCCAGCAGCTTGGGTTCAACTAGCACAGATACGCAGTATTTT
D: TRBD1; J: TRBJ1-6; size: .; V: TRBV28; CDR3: CASRARTGPYYNSPLHF; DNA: TGTGCCAGCAGGGCTCGGACAGGGCCTTACTATAATTCACCCCTCCACTTT
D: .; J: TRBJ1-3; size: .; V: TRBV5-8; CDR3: CASSLSSGAGNTIYF; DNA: TGTGCCAGCAGCTTGTCGAGTGGAGCTGGAAACACCATATATTTT
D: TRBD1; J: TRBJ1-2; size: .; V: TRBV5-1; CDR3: CASSGGTGTYGYTF; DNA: TGCGCCAGCAGCGGGGGGACAGGAACCTATGGCTACACCTTC
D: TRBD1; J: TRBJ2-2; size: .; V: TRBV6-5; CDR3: CASSTGTGKTGELFF; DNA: TGTGCCAGCAGCACCGGGACAGGAAAAACCGGGGAGCTGTTTTTT
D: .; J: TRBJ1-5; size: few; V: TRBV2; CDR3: CASSAQGPNQPQHF; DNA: TGTGCCAGCAGTGCTCAGGGGCCAAATCAGCCCCAGCATTTT
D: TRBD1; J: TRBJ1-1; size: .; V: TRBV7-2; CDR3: CASSWTGEYTEAFF; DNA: TGTGCCAGCAGCTGGACAGGGGAGTACACTGAAGCTTTCTTT
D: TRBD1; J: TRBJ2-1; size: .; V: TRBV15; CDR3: CATSRAGTGHNEQFF; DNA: TGTGCCACCAGCAGGGCCGGGACAGGGCACAATGAGCAGTTCTTC
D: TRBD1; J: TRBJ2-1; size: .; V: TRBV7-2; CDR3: CASSLTGDGYNEQFF; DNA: TGTGCCAGCAGCCTCACAGGGGATGGATACAATGAGCAGTTCTTC
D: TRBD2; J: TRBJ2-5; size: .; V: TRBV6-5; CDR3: CASRIAGSKETQYF; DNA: TGTGCCAGCAGGATAGCGGGTTCAAAAGAGACCCAGTACTTC
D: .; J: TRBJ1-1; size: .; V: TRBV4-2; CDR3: CASSQGKGGDTEAFF; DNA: TGTGCCAGCAGCCAAGGGAAGGGAGGCGACACTGAAGCTTTCTTT
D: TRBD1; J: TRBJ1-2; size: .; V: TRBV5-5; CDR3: CASSPRTGLNYGYTF; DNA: TGTGCCAGCAGCCCGAGGACAGGGCTAAACTATGGCTACACCTTC
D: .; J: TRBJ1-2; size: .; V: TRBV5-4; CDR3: CASSLGGSLGYGYTF; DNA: TGTGCCAGCAGCTTGGGCGGGAGCCTTGGCTATGGCTACACCTTC
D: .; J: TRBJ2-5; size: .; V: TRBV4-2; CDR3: CASSQDGLQETQYF; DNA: TGTGCCAGCAGCCAAGATGGCCTCCAAGAGACCCAGTACTTC
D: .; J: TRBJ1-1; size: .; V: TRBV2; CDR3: CASSEESSATEAFF; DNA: TGTGCCAGCAGTGAAGAGAGTTCCGCTACTGAAGCTTTCTTT
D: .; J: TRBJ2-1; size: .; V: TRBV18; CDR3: CASSPGEGQFF; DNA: TGTGCCAGCTCACCAGGCGAGGGGCAGTTCTTC
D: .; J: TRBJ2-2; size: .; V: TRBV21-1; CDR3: CASSPRTGGDPGELFF; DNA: TGTGCCAGCAGCCCTAGGACAGGGGGCGATCCCGGGGAGCTGTTTTTT
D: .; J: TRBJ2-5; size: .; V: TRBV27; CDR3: CASSSVRGLQETQYF; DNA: TGTGCCAGCAGTTCAGTTCGCGGACTCCAAGAGACCCAGTACTTC
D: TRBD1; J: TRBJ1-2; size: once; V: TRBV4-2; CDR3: CASSQPTGTDRVFYGYTF; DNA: TGTGCCAGCAGCCAACCAACGGGGACAGACAGGGTATTTTATGGCTACACCTTC
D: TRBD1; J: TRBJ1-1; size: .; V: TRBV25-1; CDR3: CASTNNRGMNTEAFF; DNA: TGTGCCAGCACAAATAACAGGGGAATGAACACTGAAGCTTTCTTT
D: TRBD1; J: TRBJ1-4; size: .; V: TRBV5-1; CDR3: CASSLEGGEGEKLFF; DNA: TGCGCCAGCAGCTTGGAAGGGGGCGAAGGTGAAAAACTGTTTTTT
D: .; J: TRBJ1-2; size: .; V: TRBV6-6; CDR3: CASSPNYGYTF; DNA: TGTGCCAGCAGCCCGAACTATGGCTACACCTTC
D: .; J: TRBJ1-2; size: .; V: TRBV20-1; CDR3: CSARGGLGYTF; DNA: TGCAGTGCTAGGGGGGGTCTTGGCTACACCTTC
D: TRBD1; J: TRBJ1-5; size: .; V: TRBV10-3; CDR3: CAISEGGQGGMSNQPQHF; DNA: TGTGCCATCAGTGAGGGGGGACAGGGAGGAATGAGCAATCAGCCCCAGCATTTT
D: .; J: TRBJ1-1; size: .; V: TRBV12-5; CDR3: CASGLVGGPWVTEAFF; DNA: TGTGCTAGTGGTTTGGTAGGGGGTCCGTGGGTCACTGAAGCTTTCTTT
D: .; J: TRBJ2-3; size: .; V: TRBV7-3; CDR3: CASSLTGSATDTQYF; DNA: TGTGCCAGCAGCTTAACTGGTAGCGCCACAGATACGCAGTATTTT
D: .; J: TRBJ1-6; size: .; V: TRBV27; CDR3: CASSQQTGLYNSPLHF; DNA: TGTGCCAGCAGTCAGCAGACAGGCCTCTATAATTCACCCCTCCACTTT
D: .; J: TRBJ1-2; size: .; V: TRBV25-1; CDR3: CASSAGTRYGYTF; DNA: TGTGCCAGCAGTGCCGGGACACGCTATGGCTACACCTTC
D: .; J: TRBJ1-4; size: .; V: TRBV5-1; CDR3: CASSFTGTQGEKLFF; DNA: TGCGCCAGCAGCTTTACCGGGACCCAGGGGGAAAAACTGTTTTTT
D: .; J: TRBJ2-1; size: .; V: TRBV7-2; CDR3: CASSSRSPTVGAKNEQFF; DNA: TGTGCCAGCAGCTCACGATCCCCGACTGTAGGGGCTAAAAATGAGCAGTTCTTC
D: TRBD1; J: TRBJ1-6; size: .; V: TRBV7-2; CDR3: CASSSQGAGNSPLHF; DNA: TGTGCCAGCAGCTCCCAGGGGGCCGGTAATTCACCCCTCCACTTT
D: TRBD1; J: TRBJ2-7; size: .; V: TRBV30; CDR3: CAWSPQGAVEQYF; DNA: TGTGCCTGGAGTCCACAGGGGGCGGTTGAGCAGTACTTC
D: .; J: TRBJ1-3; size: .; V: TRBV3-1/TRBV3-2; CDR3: CASSQFTGNTIYF; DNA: TGTGCCAGCAGCCAATTCACTGGAAACACCATATATTTT
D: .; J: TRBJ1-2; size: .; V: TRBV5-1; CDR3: CASRYTGYDYGYTF; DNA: TGCGCCAGCAGGTATACAGGGTACGACTATGGCTACACCTTC
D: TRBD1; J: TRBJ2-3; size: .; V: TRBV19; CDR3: CASSRSGGSSDTQYF; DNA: TGTGCCAGTAGTAGATCAGGGGGCAGTTCAGATACGCAGTATTTT
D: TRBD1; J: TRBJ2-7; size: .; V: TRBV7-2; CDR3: CASSFPGTGALHEQYF; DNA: TGTGCCAGCAGCTTCCCCGGGACAGGGGCCCTCCACGAGCAGTACTTC
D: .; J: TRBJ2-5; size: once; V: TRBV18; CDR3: CASSPPNQETQYF; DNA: TGTGCCAGCTCACCACCTAACCAAGAGACCCAGTACTTC